These T cell receptor beta chains were read from a single sample in a study of cytomegalovirus exposure and HLA in healthy donors. Libraries were prepared by immunoSEQ multiplex PCR; TCRdb keeps only in-frame clonotypes and omits some of them. This sample yields roughly 120,000 clones, of which 75% to 85% are seen a single time; 1.5% to 2.5% belongs to the top ten. Sequencing used PBMCs. These receptors were obtained from a man aged 18 to 29 in good health and CMV-seronegative. CDR3s include the opening cysteine and the closing phenylalanine or tryptophan. Each record gives: clone size, CDR3 length, D gene, V gene, J gene, CDR3 DNA, CDR3 protein. A D gene is named only where the DNA matches it firmly. The size entry is marked missing in some rows and otherwise reads once, few, many or a size class.

>once|16|TRBD1|TRBV18|TRBJ2-1
TGTGCCAGCTCACCCGGCCTCGGGACAGCTGACAATGAGCAGTTCTTC
CASSPGLGTADNEQFF
>-|17|-|TRBV7-3|TRBJ2-1
TGTGCCAGCAGCCCCCGGACTGGGGGGAGCGCCTACAATGAGCAGTTCTTC
CASSPRTGGSAYNEQFF
>-|14|-|TRBV9|TRBJ2-5
TGTGCCAGCAGCGCCTCTTCCGGGGAGGAGACCCAGTACTTC
CASSASSGEETQYF
>-|15|TRBD2|TRBV11-2|TRBJ2-3
TGTGCCAGTAGTTCCGGCGGGAGGGAAACAGATACGCAGTATTTT
CASSSGGRETDTQYF
>few|15|-|TRBV6-5|TRBJ2-2
TGTGCCAGCAACCCTACTAGCTTCAACACCGGGGAGCTGTTTTTT
CASNPTSFNTGELFF
>-|16|TRBD2|TRBV7-3|TRBJ2-1
TGTGCCAGCAGCCCGACACTAGCGGGAGGCCCCAATGAGCAGTTCTTC
CASSPTLAGGPNEQFF
>-|15|TRBD2|TRBV19|TRBJ2-7
TGTGCCAGTACCCTCACTAGCGGGAGTCTTGACGAGCAGTACTTC
CASTLTSGSLDEQYF
>-|14|-|TRBV2|TRBJ1-2
TGTGCCAGCAGTGCCCGAGAGGATCCCTATGGCTACACCTTC
CASSAREDPYGYTF
>-|16|-|TRBV2|TRBJ1-1
TGTGCCAGCAGTGAAGCGCTTAAGCAAACTCCAATTGAAGCTTTCTTT
CASSEALKQTPIEAFF
>-|16|-|TRBV7-2|TRBJ1-5
TGTGCCAGCAGCTTAGCGGGGGGGCATAGCAATCAGCCCCAGCATTTT
CASSLAGGHSNQPQHF
>-|17|TRBD1|TRBV2|TRBJ2-6
TGTGCCAGCACTAGGGACAGCGCTTTGGCTGGGGCCAACGTCCTGACTTTC
CASTRDSALAGANVLTF
>once|16|TRBD1|TRBV5-4|TRBJ2-2
TGTGCCAGCAGCACCGGGACAGGTCCCTACACCGGGGAGCTGTTTTTT
CASSTGTGPYTGELFF
>few|12|-|TRBV29-1|TRBJ2-1
TGCAGCGGTTACGGACTCTACAATGAGCAGTTCTTC
CSGYGLYNEQFF
>-|15|-|TRBV9|TRBJ1-5
TGTGCCAGCAGCGTAGGACCGGGGGGCAATCAGCCCCAGCATTTT
CASSVGPGGNQPQHF
>-|14|-|TRBV13|TRBJ2-7
TGTGCCAGCAGCTCACAGGGCGGATCGGGCGAGCAGTACTTC
CASSSQGGSGEQYF
>-|15|TRBD2|TRBV2|TRBJ2-1
TGTGCCAGCAGTCCCTCGGGACTAGCGAACAATGAGCAGTTCTTC
CASSPSGLANNEQFF
>once|13|TRBD1|TRBV9|TRBJ1-1
TGTGCCAGCAGCGTCAGGGGGAGTACTGAAGCTTTCTTT
CASSVRGSTEAFF
>few|13|TRBD1|TRBV29-1|TRBJ1-5
TGCAGCGTTCGACAGGGGGAAAATCAGCCCCAGCATTTT
CSVRQGENQPQHF
>-|15|-|TRBV6-1|TRBJ2-7
TGTGCCAGCAGTGAATTCAACGGGAGCTCCTACGAGCAGTACTTC
CASSEFNGSSYEQYF
>-|13|-|TRBV28|TRBJ2-7
TGTGCCAGCAGTTTAAAGGGGTCTTACGAGCAGTACTTC
CASSLKGSYEQYF
>-|13|-|TRBV28|TRBJ2-7
TGTGCCAGCAGTTCTGGACAGTCCTACGAGCAGTACTTC
CASSSGQSYEQYF
>-|16|TRBD2|TRBV7-9|TRBJ2-5
TGTGCCAGCAGCTTTAGCGGGAGGGCCATCGAGGAGACCCAGTACTTC
CASSFSGRAIEETQYF
>-|13|-|TRBV6-6|TRBJ2-5
TGTGCCAGCAGTCTGGACACTCATGAGACCCAGTACTTC
CASSLDTHETQYF
>-|15|-|TRBV5-1|TRBJ2-5
TGCGCCAGCAGCTTGGATGAAGGGGGACAAGAGACCCAGTACTTC
CASSLDEGGQETQYF
>-|14|-|TRBV19|TRBJ2-2
TGTGCCAGTGATTTGGCAGCGAACACCGGGGAGCTGTTTTTT
CASDLAANTGELFF
>-|15|-|TRBV7-2|TRBJ2-1
TGTGCCAGCAGCCCCGCAGCGGCCTTTTACAATGAGCAGTTCTTC
CASSPAAAFYNEQFF
>-|14|-|TRBV29-1|TRBJ2-4
TGCAGCGTTGACCTAGGGGAGGGGGTTAACATTCAGTACTTC
CSVDLGEGVNIQYF
>-|14|-|TRBV18|TRBJ2-1
TGTGCCAGCTCACCTTCGGGAGTTTATAATGAGCAGTTCTTC
CASSPSGVYNEQFF
>-|14|TRBD2|TRBV19|TRBJ2-1
TGTGCCACTGCACAACTAGCGGACCACAATGAGCAGTTCTTC
CATAQLADHNEQFF
>-|16|-|TRBV4-3|TRBJ1-1
TGCGCCAGCAGCCAAGATCAGGGTGCGATAAACACTGAAGCTTTCTTT
CASSQDQGAINTEAFF
>once|17|-|TRBV11-2|TRBJ2-3
TGTGCCAGCAGCTTAGATCCGGCGGGACGCCTCACAGATACGCAGTATTTT
CASSLDPAGRLTDTQYF
>once|15|-|TRBV7-2|TRBJ2-1
TGTGCCAGCACCCGAACCCGGGGGTCTAGCGATGAGCAGTTCTTC
CASTRTRGSSDEQFF
>-|13|-|TRBV30|TRBJ2-4
TGTGCCTGGAGTCGAAGGGGGGGCAGCATTCAGTACTTC
CAWSRRGGSIQYF
>once|15|TRBD1|TRBV30|TRBJ2-7
TGTGCCTGGAGTGTTGGGACAGGGACAATCTACGAGCAGTACTTC
CAWSVGTGTIYEQYF
>-|15|TRBD2|TRBV28|TRBJ2-2
TGTGCCAGCAGTAGACTAGCGGAAGACACCGGGGAGCTGTTTTTT
CASSRLAEDTGELFF
>-|15|TRBD1|TRBV7-9|TRBJ2-7
TGTGCCAGCAGCCGAGGGACAGCGACAATCTACGAGCAGTACTTC
CASSRGTATIYEQYF
>-|15|-|TRBV28|TRBJ1-6
TGTGCCAGCCGCCGGGGGAAGTGGGGGAATTCACCCCTCCACTTT
CASRRGKWGNSPLHF
>-|15|TRBD2|TRBV6-5|TRBJ2-1
TGTGCCAGCAGTTCTACACTAGCGGGGTACAATGAGCAGTTCTTC
CASSSTLAGYNEQFF
>-|15|TRBD1|TRBV27|TRBJ1-2
TGTGCCAGCACTAGGGGACAGGGGGATCGAGATGGCTACACCTTC
CASTRGQGDRDGYTF
>few|13|-|TRBV7-9|TRBJ1-3
TGTGCCAGCAGCTTCGGGAGGGAATACACCATATATTTT
CASSFGREYTIYF
>-|14|-|TRBV6-6|TRBJ2-1
TGTGCCAGCAGTTACTCAAAGTTGCGAAGTGAGCAGTTCTTC
CASSYSKLRSEQFF
>-|13|-|TRBV9|TRBJ1-5
TGTGCCAGCAGCGTAGGAGGGGGTCAGCCCCAGCATTTT
CASSVGGGQPQHF
>few|14|TRBD1|TRBV2|TRBJ2-1
TGTGCCAGCATCACAGGGGTTCAGGACAATGAGCAGTTCTTC
CASITGVQDNEQFF
>-|15|-|TRBV30|TRBJ2-7
TGTGCCTGGAGTGTTGGTGTGGGGGGTCCCTACGAGCAGTACTTC
CAWSVGVGGPYEQYF
>once|14|-|TRBV27|TRBJ2-7
TGTGCCAGCAGTTTTCAGGGTATGCCCTACGAGCAGTACTTC
CASSFQGMPYEQYF
>few|16|TRBD1|TRBV27|TRBJ1-6
TGTGCCAGCAGTTTAAGGGGGCCCGCCTATAATTCACCCCTCCACTTT
CASSLRGPAYNSPLHF
>once|14|TRBD2|TRBV27|TRBJ2-1
TGTGCCAGCAGCTCCGGAGGACTAGACGATGAGCAGTTCTTC
CASSSGGLDDEQFF
>-|16|-|TRBV18|TRBJ2-2
TGTGCCAGCTCACCCCCGACAGGCCAGATCACCGGGGAGCTGTTTTTT
CASSPPTGQITGELFF
>-|13|TRBD1|TRBV2|TRBJ1-6
TGTGCCAGCAAAGGGACAGCGAATTCACCCCTCCACTTT
CASKGTANSPLHF
>few|14|TRBD1|TRBV6-5|TRBJ1-1
TGTGCCAGCAGCCTGACAGGGGCGGACACTGAAGCTTTCTTT
CASSLTGADTEAFF
>-|13|-|TRBV6-5|TRBJ2-7
TGTGCCAGCAGTTACCTCGGGTCCTACGAGCAGTACTTC
CASSYLGSYEQYF
>-|13|-|TRBV7-9|TRBJ1-2
TGTGCCAGCAGCTTAGAGGGGGAAAGTGGCTACACCTTC
CASSLEGESGYTF
>-|14|-|TRBV5-1|TRBJ2-1
TGCGCCAGCAGCTTGGGGGGGGATGACAATGAGCAGTTCTTC
CASSLGGDDNEQFF
>-|14|TRBD2|TRBV11-2|TRBJ2-2
TGTGCCAACCGCCAACTGGGAGGGACCGGGGAGCTGTTTTTT
CANRQLGGTGELFF
>-|16|TRBD1|TRBV19|TRBJ2-1
TGTGCCAGTAGTATAGGAGACAGGGGGCTCTACAATGAGCAGTTCTTC
CASSIGDRGLYNEQFF
>-|13|-|TRBV15|TRBJ2-7
TGTGCCACCAGCCCACCACATTCCGGGGGGCAGTACTTC
CATSPPHSGGQYF
>-|18|TRBD1|TRBV9|TRBJ2-3
TGTGCCAGCAGCCTCACCCCCGGTGAGAACAGGGGCCCAGATACGCAGTATTTT
CASSLTPGENRGPDTQYF
>-|17|-|TRBV5-1|TRBJ2-1
TGCGCCAGCAGCTCCAGGACAGACGATTACTCCTACAATGAGCAGTTCTTC
CASSSRTDDYSYNEQFF
>-|15|TRBD2|TRBV11-3|TRBJ2-1
TGTGCCAGCAGCTTAACGACTAGCGGGGCGAATGAGCAGTTCTTC
CASSLTTSGANEQFF
>-|13|TRBD2|TRBV5-6|TRBJ2-1
TGTGCCAGCATCCCTAGCGGGCTTGATGAGCAGTTCTTC
CASIPSGLDEQFF